This T cell receptor (beta chain) was retrieved from a study of blood T cell repertoires in COVID-19. V gave up 8 bases and J gave up 0 bases; unmatched junction bases: 9. CDR1 and CDR2 (germline): SGHRS, YFSETQ. The CDR3 has 15 amino acids. The repertoire was sequenced with immunoSEQ multiplex PCR; TCRdb's copy has only in-frame clones and lacks some. The data contain about 160,000 clones, around 84% of them seen just once; the ten biggest clones take up around 7%. The sample was PBMCs or T cells enriched from blood (not recorded which). The V and J genes are TRBV5-1 and TRBJ2-5, with 8 bases aligning to TRBD1. The source of this sequence is a man aged 50 or older who had recovered from COVID-19. CDR3 residues: CASTSGGSYQETQYF. The CDR3 coding sequence is TGCGCCAGTACGTCAGGGGGCTCCTACCAAGAGACCCAGTACTTC.